The entry below describes one T cell receptor (beta chain). This clone's antigen is unknown. There are no base qualities to consult, and no much larger clone falls within one base. This sample is drawn from a study of blood T cells in healthy people across ages (dated by TCRdb to the mid-2010s). With respect to the entire study: In model experiments, roughly one uniquely barcoded TCR beta cDNA molecule per two T cells was captured by template switching. The study measured age-related changes in TCR beta repertoire diversity using deep sequencing normalized with unique cDNA molecular identifiers. Donors were grouped into four age groups: young (average 16 years), middle-aged (over 35), aged (around 60) and long-lived (around 80). Donors of different ages were randomly distributed across sequencing lanes to avoid experimental bias. Two additional independent replicas of 1 million unique cDNA reads from the same blood draw were analyzed for two donors (one aged 18 to 30 and one aged 80 or older).

Compared with germline, V lacks 7 bases and J lacks 4 bases; bases without a gene match: 9. Taken from cysteine to phenylalanine, the CDR3 has 14 residues. The retained sequence is limited to the CDR3, 42 bases, with the frame set at the first base. In the germline V gene (reference sequence), CDR1 corresponds to SGHNT and CDR2 to YYREEE. The receptor library was made with 5' RACE. TCRdb records Illumina HiSeq 2500 as the sequencer. The second PCR ran for roughly 7 to 12 cycles and used a J-beta primer mix along with a sample-barcoded 5' primer. A template-switch 5' adaptor carrying 12 random nucleotides introduced a unique molecular identifier onto each TCR beta cDNA molecule. Each sample yielded at least 2.5 million CDR3-containing paired-end reads. The Mint cDNA synthesis kit, primed by a TRBC-specific oligonucleotide, was used to synthesize first-strand cDNA from all RNA. Following uracil-DNA glycosylase treatment, all cDNA underwent a first 18-cycle PCR with the universal primers M1SS and BC2_uni_R. The published analysis was carried out like this. Normalization of each sample was performed by random selection of 1 million high-quality reads, each carrying a distinct molecular identifier. Instead of being binned into consensus sequences, reads with shared molecular identifiers were discarded. MiTCR, set to a Q25 quality threshold and the strictest error-elimination algorithm, was used for CDR3 identification, clonotype clustering and error correction. A nonparametric unseen species model with Euler transformation was used to estimate a lower bound on total TCR beta diversity. The public reads were reanalyzed by TCRdb: fastp trimming at Q25, MiXCR alignment, in-frame beta chains only. CDR3 protein sequences are deduplicated, and each keeps its most common genes and DNA. These V and J calls rely on TCRdb rather than the paper's analysis. Counted in this sample were fewer than 2,000,000 distinct CDR3 sequences; 30% to 35% of them appeared once. The ten most abundant clones make up about 11% of the sample.

Donors were under 40 systemically healthy Caucasian individuals from Russia aged roughly 6 to 100 years. Each donor gave approximately 9.3 milliliters of peripheral blood, collected into EDTA-treated Vacutainer tubes. Ficoll-Paque density-gradient centrifugation was used to isolate PBMCs, with at least 6 million obtained per sample. Trizol reagent was used to extract total RNA from PBMCs, with at least 6 micrograms per sample. For every donor, an aliquot of PBMCs went through flow cytometry to measure the percentages of naive CD45RAhigh/CD27high T cells. Results the study describes overall, beyond this receptor: Donor CMV infection status was unknown, potentially confounding age-related changes in expanded clonotypes. Compared with the aged group, the long-lived group had more naive CD4+ T cells, fewer expanded clones and increased TCR diversity, a pattern suggesting age selection. Because profiling used bulk unsorted PBMCs, naive and antigen-experienced compartments could not be compared conclusively. Estimates of total diversity based on one million sequenced T cells were regarded as lower bounds and as underestimates. There was a strong correlation between observed TCR beta diversity and the percentage of naive T cells measured by flow cytometry. Observed TCR beta diversity per million T cells fell roughly linearly with age, and a significant reduction was already apparent by age around 44.

The chain employs TRBV5-4 and TRBJ2-3; 7 bases in the middle match TRBD2. The sequence was obtained from a woman in her 30s in good health. Sequenced: blood. The DNA sequence follows: TGTGCCAGCTCAAACCGCCGGGAGGCAGATACGCAGTATTTT. Protein translation: CASSNRREADTQYF.